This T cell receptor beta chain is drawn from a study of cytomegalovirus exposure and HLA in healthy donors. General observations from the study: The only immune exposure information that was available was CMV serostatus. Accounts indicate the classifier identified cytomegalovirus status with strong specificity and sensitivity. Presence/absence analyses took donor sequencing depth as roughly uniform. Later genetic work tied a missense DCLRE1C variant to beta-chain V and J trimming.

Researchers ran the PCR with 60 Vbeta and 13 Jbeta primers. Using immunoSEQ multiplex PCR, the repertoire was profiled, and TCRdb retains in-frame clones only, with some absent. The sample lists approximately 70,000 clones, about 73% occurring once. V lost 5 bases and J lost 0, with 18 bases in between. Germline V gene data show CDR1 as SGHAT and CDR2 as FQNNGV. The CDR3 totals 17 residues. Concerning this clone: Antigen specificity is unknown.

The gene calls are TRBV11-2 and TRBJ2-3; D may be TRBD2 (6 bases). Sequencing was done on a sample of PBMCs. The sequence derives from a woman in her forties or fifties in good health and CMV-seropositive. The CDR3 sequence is CASSDYPRGTSTDTQYF. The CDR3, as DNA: TGTGCCAGCAGCGACTACCCACGCGGGACTAGCACAGATACGCAGTATTTT.